The T cell receptor (beta chain) described here comes from a study of blood T cell repertoires in COVID-19. Across the whole study: Samples representing acute and convalescent COVID-19 were sourced from the United States, Italy and Spain.

Assay: immunoSEQ multiplex PCR; the TCRdb copy retains only in-frame clones and omits some. The sample includes approximately 200,000 clones, roughly 80% seen only once; the top ten take roughly 7%. V was shortened by 6 bases and J by 4 bases, with 3 bases between the two germline ends. The CDR3 contains 10 residues. In germline, CDR1 is SNHLY, CDR2 FYNNEI. Participant age was roughly 18 to 89 years, and participants resided in roughly 24 US areas. Cohorts were based on clinical histories the participants reported. The TCR sequence derives from a man in his forties or fifties who had recovered from COVID-19. The chain recombines TRBV2 with TRBJ1-1; D is ambiguous. Material for sequencing was PBMCs or T cells enriched from blood (not recorded which). CDR3: CASRRTEAFF. The CDR3 DNA reads TGTGCCAGCAGGCGCACTGAAGCTTTCTTT.